This section outlines one T cell receptor beta chain sequence together with its context. Its antigen is currently unknown. The data were taken from a study of T cell responses to AZD1222 COVID-19 vaccine. Study findings and constraints: Clonal diversity was possibly underestimated, and the donors were mostly white British, with more females. Mapped onto spike, vaccine-associated CD4 TCRs spanned it and were dominant at 160-218 and 743-854. Spike-specific TCRs gained breadth and depth after people received two AZD1222 doses. Nearly half of spike-specific TCRs reportedly target unmutated variant regions.

Germline lookup yields CDR1 GTSNPN and CDR2 SVGIG (reference sequence). Between the trimmed V and J ends, which lost 0 bases and 6 bases, there was a span of 9 bases. The CDR3 is 12 residues long. Sequenced by immunoSEQ multiplex PCR; TCRdb stores in-frame clones only, minus some. Among 100,000 to 150,000 clones listed, around nine tenths were seen once. This sequence was found in an adult who received the AZD1222 COVID-19 vaccine. The specimen comprised peripheral blood, sampled 28 days after the second AZD1222 dose. J is TRBJ2-7 and V is TRBV30; possibly TRBD1 or TRBD2 for D (6 bases each). CDR3 DNA: TGTGCCTGGAGTGTACAGGGAGGCGAGCAGTACTTC. It translates to CAWSVQGGEQYF.